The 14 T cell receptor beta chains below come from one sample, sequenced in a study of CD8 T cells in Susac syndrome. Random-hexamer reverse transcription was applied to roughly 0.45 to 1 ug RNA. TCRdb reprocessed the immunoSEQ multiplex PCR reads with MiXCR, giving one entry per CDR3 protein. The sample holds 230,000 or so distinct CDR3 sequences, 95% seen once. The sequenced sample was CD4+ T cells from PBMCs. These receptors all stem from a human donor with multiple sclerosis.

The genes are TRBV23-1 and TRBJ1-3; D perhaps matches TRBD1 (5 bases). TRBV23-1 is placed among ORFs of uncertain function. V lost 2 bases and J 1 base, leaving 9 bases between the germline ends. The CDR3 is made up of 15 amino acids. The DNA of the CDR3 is TGCGCCAGCAGTCAACGAGACAGTTCTGGAAACACCATATATTTT. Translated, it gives CASSQRDSSGNTIYF.

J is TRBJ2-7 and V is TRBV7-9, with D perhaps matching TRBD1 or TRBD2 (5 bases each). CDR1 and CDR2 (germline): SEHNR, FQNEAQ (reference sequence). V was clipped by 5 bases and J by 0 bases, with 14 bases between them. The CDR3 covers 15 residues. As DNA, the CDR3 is TGTGCCAGCAGCCCCCGGGACGGAACCTCCTACGAGCAGTACTTC. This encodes CASSPRDGTSYEQYF.

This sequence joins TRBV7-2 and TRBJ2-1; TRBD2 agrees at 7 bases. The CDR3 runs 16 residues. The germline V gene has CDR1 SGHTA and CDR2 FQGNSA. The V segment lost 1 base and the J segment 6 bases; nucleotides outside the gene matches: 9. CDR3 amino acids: CASSLGGGSIFNEQFF. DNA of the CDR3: TGTGCCAGCAGCTTAGGGGGCGGGAGCATCTTCAATGAGCAGTTCTTC.

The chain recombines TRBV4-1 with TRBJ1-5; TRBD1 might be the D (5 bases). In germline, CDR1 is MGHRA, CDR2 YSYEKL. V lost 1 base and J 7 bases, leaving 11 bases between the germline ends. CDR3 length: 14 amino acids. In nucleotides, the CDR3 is TGCGCCAGCAGCCAAGGGCAGGGCGAGCAGCCCCAGCATTTT. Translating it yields CASSQGQGEQPQHF.

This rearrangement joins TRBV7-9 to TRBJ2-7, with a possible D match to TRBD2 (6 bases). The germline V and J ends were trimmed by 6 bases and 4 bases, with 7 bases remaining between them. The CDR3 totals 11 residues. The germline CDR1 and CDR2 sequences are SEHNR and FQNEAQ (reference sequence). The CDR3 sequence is CASSREYEQYF. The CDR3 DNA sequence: TGTGCCAGCAGTCGGGAGTACGAGCAGTACTTC.

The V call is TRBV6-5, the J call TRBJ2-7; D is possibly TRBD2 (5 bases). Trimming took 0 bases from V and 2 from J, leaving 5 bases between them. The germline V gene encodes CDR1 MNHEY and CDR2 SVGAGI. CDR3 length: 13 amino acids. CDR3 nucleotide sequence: TGTGCCAGCAGTTACTCGAGGGCCTACGAGCAGTACTTC. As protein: CASSYSRAYEQYF.

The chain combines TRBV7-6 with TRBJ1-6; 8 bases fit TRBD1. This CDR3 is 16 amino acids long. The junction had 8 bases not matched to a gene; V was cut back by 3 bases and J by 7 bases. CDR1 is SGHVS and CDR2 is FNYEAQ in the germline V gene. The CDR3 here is CASSFRSGQENSPLHF. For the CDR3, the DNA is TGTGCCAGCAGCTTCCGTTCGGGACAGGAAAATTCACCCCTCCACTTT. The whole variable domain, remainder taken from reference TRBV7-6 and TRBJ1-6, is GAGVSQSPRYKVTKRGQDVALRCDPISGHVSLYWYRQALGQGPEFLTYFNYEAQQDKSGLPNDRFSAERPEGSISTLTIQRTEQRDSAMYRCASSFRSGQENSPLHFGNGTRLTVT.

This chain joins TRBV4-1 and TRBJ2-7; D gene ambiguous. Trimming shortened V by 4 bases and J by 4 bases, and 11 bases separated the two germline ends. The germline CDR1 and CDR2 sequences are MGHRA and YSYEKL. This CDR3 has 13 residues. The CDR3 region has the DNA TGCGCCAGCAGCCCACCGACGCCATACGAGCAGTACTTC. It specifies CASSPPTPYEQYF.

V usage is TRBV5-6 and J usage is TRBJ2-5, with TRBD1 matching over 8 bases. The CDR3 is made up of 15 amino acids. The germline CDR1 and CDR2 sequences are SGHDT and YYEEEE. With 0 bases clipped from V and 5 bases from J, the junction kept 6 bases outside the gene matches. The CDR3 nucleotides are TGTGCCAGCAGCTTGGTGGACAGGGATGGGGAGACCCAGTACTTC. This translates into CASSLVDRDGETQYF.

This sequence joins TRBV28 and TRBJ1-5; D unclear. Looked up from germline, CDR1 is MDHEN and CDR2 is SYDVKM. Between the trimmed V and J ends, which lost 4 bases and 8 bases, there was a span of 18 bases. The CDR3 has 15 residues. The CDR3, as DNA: TGTGCCAGCAGTTATCCCGTCGGCCTGTCGGAGCCCCAGCATTTT. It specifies CASSYPVGLSEPQHF.

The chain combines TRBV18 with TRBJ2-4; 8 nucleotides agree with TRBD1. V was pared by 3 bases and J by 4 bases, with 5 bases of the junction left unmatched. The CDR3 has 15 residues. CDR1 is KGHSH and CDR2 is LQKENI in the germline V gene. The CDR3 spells CASSPSGQEKNIQYF. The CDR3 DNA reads TGTGCCAGCTCACCCTCGGGACAGGAGAAAAACATTCAGTACTTC.

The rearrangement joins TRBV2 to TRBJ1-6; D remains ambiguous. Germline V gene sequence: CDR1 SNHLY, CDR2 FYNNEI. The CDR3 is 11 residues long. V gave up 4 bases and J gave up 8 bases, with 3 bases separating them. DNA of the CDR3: TGTGCCAGCAGTGTTGATTCACCCCTCCACTTT. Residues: CASSVDSPLHF.

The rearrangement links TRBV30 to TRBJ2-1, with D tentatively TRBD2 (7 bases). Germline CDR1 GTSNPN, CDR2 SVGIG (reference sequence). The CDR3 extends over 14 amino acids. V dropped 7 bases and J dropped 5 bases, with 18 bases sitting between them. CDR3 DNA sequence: TGTGCCTACCGGCGGGGGCTAGCCAACAATGAGCAGTTCTTC. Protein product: CAYRRGLANNEQFF.

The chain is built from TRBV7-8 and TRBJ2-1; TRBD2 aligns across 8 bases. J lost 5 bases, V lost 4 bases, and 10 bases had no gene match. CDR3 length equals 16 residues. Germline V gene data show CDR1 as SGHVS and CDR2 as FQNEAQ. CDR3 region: CASSSGSGRGNNEQFF. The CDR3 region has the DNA TGTGCCAGCAGCTCGGGGAGCGGGAGAGGGAACAATGAGCAGTTCTTC.